These 2 T cell receptor beta chains were all obtained from the same sample, sequenced in a study of T cells in Graves' hyperthyroidism and ophthalmopathy. RNA transcripts served as the template for amplifying TCR beta CDR3 regions. During a first-round RT-PCR of the TCR CDR3, the HTBI primer set was used. MiXCR, run by TCRdb on the multiplex PCR reads, gives a single entry per CDR3 protein. The table records about 740,000 distinct CDR3 sequences, 11% to 15% of them present only once. The source material was blood. These receptor sequences come from a woman between 18 and 29 years old with Graves' hyperthyroidism.

The chain couples TRBV30 to TRBJ2-2, with 10 bases identical to TRBD2. This CDR3 region has 14 residues. The germline CDR1 and CDR2 sequences are GTSNPN and SVGIG (reference sequence). With 5 bases clipped from V and 6 bases from J, the junction kept 6 bases outside the gene matches. The CDR3, as DNA: TGTGCCTGGGAAAGCGGGAGGGAGGCCGGGGAGCTGTTTTTT. Protein product: CAWESGREAGELFF. Together with reference TRBV30 and TRBJ2-2, the CDR3 gives the full variable domain: SQTIHQWPATLVQPVGSPLSLECTVEGTSNPNLYWYRQAAGRGLQLLFYSVGIGQISSEVPQNLSASRPQDRQFILSSKKLLLSDSGFYLCAWESGREAGELFFGEGSRLTVL.

This clonotype was recorded at least ten times. The chain links TRBV6-1 to TRBJ1-4; D ambiguous. The V end was cut by 8 bases, the J end by 7 bases, with 14 bases between. The CDR3 has 13 residues. CDR1 is MNHNS and CDR2 is SASEGT in the germline V gene. This chain's CDR3 is CASQRSGGEKLFF. The CDR3 region has the DNA TGTGCCAGCCAACGATCTGGTGGTGAAAAACTGTTTTTT.